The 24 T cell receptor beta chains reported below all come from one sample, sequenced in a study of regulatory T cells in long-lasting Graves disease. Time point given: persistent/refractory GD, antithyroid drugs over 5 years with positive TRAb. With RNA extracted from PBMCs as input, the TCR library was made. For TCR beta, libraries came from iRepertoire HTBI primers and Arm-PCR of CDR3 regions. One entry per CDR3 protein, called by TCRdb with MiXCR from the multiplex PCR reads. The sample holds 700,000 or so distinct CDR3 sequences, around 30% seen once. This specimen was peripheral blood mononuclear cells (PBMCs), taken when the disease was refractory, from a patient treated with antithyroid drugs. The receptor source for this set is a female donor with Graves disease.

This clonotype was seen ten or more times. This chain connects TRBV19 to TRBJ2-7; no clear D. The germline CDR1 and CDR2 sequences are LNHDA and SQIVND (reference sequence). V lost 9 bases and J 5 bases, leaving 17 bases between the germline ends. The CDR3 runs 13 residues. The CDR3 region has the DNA TGTGCCAGCCGGGCAGGCTGGGATCACGAGCAGTACTTC. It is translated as CASRAGWDHEQYF.

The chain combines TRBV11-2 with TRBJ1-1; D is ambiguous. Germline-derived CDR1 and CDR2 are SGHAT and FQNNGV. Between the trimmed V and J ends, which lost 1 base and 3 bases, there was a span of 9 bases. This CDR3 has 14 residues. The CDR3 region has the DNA TGTGCCAGCAGCTTAGGTAGGCCCGACACTGAAGCTTTCTTT. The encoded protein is CASSLGRPDTEAFF.

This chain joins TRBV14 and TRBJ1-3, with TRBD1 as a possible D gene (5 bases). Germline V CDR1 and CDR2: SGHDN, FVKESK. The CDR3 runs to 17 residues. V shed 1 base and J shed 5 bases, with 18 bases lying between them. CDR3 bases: TGTGCCAGCAGCCAAGGTACAGGAGTCCGCTTGCGAAACACCATATATTTT. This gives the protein CASSQGTGVRLRNTIYF.

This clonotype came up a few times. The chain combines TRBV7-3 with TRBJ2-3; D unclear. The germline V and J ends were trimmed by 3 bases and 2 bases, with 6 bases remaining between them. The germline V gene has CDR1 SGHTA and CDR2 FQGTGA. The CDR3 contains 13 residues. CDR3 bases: TGTGCCAGCAGCTTCGACCACACAGATACGCAGTATTTT. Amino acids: CASSFDHTDTQYF.

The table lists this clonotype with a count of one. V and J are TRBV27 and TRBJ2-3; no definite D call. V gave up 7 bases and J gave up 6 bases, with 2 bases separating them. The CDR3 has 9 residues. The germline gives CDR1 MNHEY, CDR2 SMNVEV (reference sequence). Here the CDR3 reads CASNDTQYF. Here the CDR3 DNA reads TGTGCCAGCAATGATACGCAGTATTTT.

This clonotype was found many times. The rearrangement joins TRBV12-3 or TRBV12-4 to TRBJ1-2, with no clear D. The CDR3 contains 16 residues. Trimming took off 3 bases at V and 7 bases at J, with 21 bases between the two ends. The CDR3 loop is CASSLSGRKGLGGYTF. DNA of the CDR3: TGTGCCAGCAGTTTGTCTGGACGTAAGGGATTAGGTGGCTACACCTTC.

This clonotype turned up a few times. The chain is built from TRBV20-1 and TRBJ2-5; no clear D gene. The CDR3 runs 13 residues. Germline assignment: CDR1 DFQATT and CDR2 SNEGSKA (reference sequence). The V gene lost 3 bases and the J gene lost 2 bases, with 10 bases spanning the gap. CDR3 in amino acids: CSASPDSQETQYF. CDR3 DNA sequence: TGCAGTGCTAGCCCTGACTCACAAGAGACCCAGTACTTC.

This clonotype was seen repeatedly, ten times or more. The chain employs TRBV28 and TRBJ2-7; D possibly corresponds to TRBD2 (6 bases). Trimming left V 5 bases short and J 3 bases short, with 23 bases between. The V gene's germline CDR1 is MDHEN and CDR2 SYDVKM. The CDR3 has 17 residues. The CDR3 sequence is CASSTPLVAAVNYEQYF. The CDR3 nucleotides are TGTGCCAGCAGTACCCCCCTGGTAGCGGCGGTGAACTACGAGCAGTACTTC.

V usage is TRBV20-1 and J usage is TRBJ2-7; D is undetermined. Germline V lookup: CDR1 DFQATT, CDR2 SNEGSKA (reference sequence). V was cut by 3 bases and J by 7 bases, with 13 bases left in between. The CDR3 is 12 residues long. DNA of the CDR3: TGCAGTGCTAGGGACGGGTTTGGGGAGCAGTACTTC. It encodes CSARDGFGEQYF.

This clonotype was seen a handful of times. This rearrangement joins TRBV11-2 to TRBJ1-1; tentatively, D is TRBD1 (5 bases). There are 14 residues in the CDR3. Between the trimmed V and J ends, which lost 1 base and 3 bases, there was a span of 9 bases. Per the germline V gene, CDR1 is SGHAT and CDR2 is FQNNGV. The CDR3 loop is CASSLAGGYTEAFF. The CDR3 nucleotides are TGTGCCAGCAGCTTAGCTGGGGGGTACACTGAAGCTTTCTTT.

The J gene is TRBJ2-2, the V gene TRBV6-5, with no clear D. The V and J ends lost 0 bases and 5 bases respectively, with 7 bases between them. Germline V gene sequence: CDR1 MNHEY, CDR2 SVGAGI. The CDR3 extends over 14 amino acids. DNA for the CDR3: TGTGCCAGCAGTTACTCGCAGCGAACCGGGGAGCTGTTTTTT. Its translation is CASSYSQRTGELFF.

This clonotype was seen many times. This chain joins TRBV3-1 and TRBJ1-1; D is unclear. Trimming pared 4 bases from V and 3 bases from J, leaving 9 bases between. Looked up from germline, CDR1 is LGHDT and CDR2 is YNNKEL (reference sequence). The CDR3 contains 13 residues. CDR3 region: CASSPLADTEAFF. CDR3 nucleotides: TGTGCCAGCAGCCCCCTGGCAGACACTGAAGCTTTCTTT.

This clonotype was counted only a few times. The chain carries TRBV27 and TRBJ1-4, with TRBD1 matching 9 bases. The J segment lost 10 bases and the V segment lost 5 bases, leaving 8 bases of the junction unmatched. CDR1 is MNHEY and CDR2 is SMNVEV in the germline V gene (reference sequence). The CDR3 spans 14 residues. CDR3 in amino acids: CASSPGQGMGKLFF. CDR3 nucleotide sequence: TGTGCCAGCAGTCCCGGACAGGGGATGGGAAAACTGTTTTTT.

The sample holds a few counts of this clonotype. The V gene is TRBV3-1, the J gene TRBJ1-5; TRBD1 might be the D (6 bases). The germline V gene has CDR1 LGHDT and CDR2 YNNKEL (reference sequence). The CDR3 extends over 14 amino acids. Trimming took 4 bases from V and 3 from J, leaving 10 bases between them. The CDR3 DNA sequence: TGTGCCAGCAGCCTCGACAGGATCAATCAGCCCCAGCATTTT. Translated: CASSLDRINQPQHF.

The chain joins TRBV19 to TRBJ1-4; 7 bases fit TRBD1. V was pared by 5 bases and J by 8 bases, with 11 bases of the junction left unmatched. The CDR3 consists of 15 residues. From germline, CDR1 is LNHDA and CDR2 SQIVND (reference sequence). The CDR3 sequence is CASSPFRGEGEKLFF. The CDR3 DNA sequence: TGTGCCAGTAGTCCTTTCAGGGGGGAAGGCGAAAAACTGTTTTTT. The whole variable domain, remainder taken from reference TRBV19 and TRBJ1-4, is DGGITQSPKYLFRKEGQNVTLSCEQNLNHDAMYWYRQDPGQGLRLIYYSQIVNDFQKGDIAEGYSVSREKKESFPLTVTSAQKNPTAFYLCASSPFRGEGEKLFFGSGTQLSVL.

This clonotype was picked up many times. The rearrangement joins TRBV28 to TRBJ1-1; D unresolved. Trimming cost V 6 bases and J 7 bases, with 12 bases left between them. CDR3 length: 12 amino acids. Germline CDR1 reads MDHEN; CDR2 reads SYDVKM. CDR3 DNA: TGTGCCAGCAGAACCAACGCGGGTGAAGCTTTCTTT. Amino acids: CASRTNAGEAFF.

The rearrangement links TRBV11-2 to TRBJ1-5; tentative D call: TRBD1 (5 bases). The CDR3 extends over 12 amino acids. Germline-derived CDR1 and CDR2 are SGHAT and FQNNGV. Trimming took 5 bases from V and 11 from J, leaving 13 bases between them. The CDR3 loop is CASSPPGGAQHF. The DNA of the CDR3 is TGTGCCAGCAGCCCTCCGGGGGGGGCCCAGCATTTT.

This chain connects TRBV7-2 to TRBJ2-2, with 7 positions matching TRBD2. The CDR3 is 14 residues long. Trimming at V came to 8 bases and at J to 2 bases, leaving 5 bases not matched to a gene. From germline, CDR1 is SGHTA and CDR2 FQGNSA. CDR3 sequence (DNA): TGTGCCAGCCAAGGGACTATAAACACCGGGGAGCTGTTTTTT. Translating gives CASQGTINTGELFF. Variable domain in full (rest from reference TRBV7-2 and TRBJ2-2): GAGVSQSPSNKVTEKGKDVELRCDPISGHTALYWYRQSLGQGLEFLIYFQGNSAPDKSGLPSDRFSAERTGGSVSTLTIQRTQQEDSAVYLCASQGTINTGELFFGEGSRLTVL.

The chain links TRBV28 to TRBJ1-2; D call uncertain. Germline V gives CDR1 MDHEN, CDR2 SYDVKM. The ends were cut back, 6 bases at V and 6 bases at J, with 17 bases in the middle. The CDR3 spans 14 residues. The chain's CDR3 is CASSPGGQYDGYTF. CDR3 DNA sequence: TGTGCCAGCAGCCCCGGCGGGCAGTATGATGGCTACACCTTC.

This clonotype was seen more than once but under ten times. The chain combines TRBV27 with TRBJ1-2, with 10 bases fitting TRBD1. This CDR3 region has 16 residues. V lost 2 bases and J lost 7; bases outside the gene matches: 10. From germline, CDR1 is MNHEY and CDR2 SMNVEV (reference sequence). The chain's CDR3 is CASSLKWDRGRGGYTF. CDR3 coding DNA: TGTGCCAGCAGTTTAAAGTGGGACAGGGGTCGGGGTGGCTACACCTTC.

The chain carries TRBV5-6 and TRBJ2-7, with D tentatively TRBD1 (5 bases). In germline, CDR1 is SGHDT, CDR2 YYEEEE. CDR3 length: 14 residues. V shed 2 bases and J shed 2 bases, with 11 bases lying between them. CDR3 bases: TGTGCCAGCAGCTTTTTCAGGGTTCCCTACGAGCAGTACTTC. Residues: CASSFFRVPYEQYF. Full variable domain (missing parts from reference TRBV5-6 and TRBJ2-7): DAGVTQSPTHLIKTRGQQVTLRCSPKSGHDTVSWYQQALGQGPQFIFQYYEEEERQRGNFPDRFSGHQFPNYSSELNVNALLLGDSALYLCASSFFRVPYEQYFGPGTRLTVT.

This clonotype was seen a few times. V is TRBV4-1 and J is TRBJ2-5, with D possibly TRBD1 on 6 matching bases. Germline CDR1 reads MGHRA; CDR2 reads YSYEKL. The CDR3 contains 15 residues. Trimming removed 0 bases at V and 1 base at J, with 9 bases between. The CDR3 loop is CASSQDRTAQETQYF. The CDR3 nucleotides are TGCGCCAGCAGCCAAGATCGGACAGCCCAAGAGACCCAGTACTTC.

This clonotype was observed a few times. CDR3 DNA sequence: TGCAGCGTGTGGACGCAGAACTATGGCTACACCTTC. Its protein product is CSVWTQNYGYTF. This rearrangement joins TRBV29-1 to TRBJ1-2; D is unclear. Germline V gene lookup returns CDR1 SQVTM and CDR2 ANQGSEA. Trimming took off 6 bases at V and 2 bases at J, with 10 bases between the two ends. This CDR3 has 12 amino acids.

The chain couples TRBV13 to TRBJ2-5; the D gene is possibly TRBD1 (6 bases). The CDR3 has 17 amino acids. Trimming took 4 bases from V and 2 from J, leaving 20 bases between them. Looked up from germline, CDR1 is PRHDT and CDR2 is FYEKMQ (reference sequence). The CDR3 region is CASSSSLQGTLQETQYF. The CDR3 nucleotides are TGTGCCAGCAGCTCCTCGCTACAGGGAACGCTACAAGAGACCCAGTACTTC.